The 29 T cell receptor beta chains below were found in one sample sequenced in a study of cytomegalovirus exposure and HLA in healthy donors (dated by TCRdb to about 2017). To prepare the library, the immunoSEQ multiplex PCR assay was applied. A mixture of 60 forward primers for TCR Vbeta segments and 13 reverse primers for TCR Jbeta segments was used in the multiplex PCR. TCRdb obtained this table from immuneACCESS and retained in-frame rearrangements with V and J assigned. These tables miss some clones; where compared with another copy, unresolved V genes account for less than half of the shortfall, and the remainder is unexplained. The sample data list some 150,000 clones, and over 65% of these were observed just once. The ten largest clones capture 2% to 2.5% of the sample. The sample consisted of PBMCs. Receptors were obtained from a man aged 25 to 40 in good health and CMV-seronegative.

The chain joins TRBV11-2 to TRBJ2-1, with 9 nucleotides matching TRBD1. After removal of 2 bases from V and 6 bases from J, the junction contained 5 bases not matched to a gene. Germline loops: CDR1 SGHAT, CDR2 FQNNGV. CDR3 length: 15 residues. CDR3: CASSLTDRGSNEQFF. The DNA of the CDR3 is TGTGCCAGCAGCTTAACGGACAGGGGTTCCAATGAGCAGTTCTTC.

The chain carries TRBV5-1 and TRBJ2-7; the match to TRBD1 covers 7 bases. Germline CDR1 reads SGHRS; CDR2 reads YFSETQ. The CDR3 totals 14 residues. V lost 3 bases, J lost 2 bases, and 5 bases stayed unmatched. The CDR3 is CASSSRTGTYEQYF. DNA for the CDR3: TGCGCCAGCAGCTCCCGGACAGGTACCTACGAGCAGTACTTC.

In DNA form, the CDR3 reads TGTGCCAGCAGTTCCGGGACTTTGACCTACGAGCAGTACTTC. Protein product: CASSSGTLTYEQYF. The rearrangement joins TRBV6-5 to TRBJ2-7; D might be TRBD2 (6 bases). V shed 4 bases and J shed 2 bases, with 12 bases lying between them. CDR3 length: 14 amino acids. Germline V gene data show CDR1 as MNHEY and CDR2 as SVGAGI.

The rearrangement joins TRBV5-1 to TRBJ2-1; 10 nucleotides agree with TRBD1. V was clipped by 5 bases and J by 9 bases; unmatched bases: 8. The germline V gene has CDR1 SGHRS and CDR2 YFSETQ. The CDR3 covers 14 residues. CDR3 sequence: CASRTAGQGCEQFF. The CDR3 coding sequence is TGCGCCAGCAGAACAGCGGGACAGGGGTGTGAGCAGTTCTTC.

The V and J genes are TRBV10-3 and TRBJ1-1; D perhaps matches TRBD1 (6 bases). V was shortened by 6 bases and J by 1 base, with 15 bases between the two germline ends. The CDR3 covers 15 residues. From germline, CDR1 is ENHRY and CDR2 SYGVKD. The CDR3, as DNA: TGTGCCATCAGGGGGTGGGGGCAGGAGAACACTGAAGCTTTCTTT. Its protein product is CAIRGWGQENTEAFF.

The chain joins TRBV21-1 to TRBJ1-1. TRBV21-1 is termed a pseudogene. There are 15 residues in the CDR3. The CDR3 DNA reads as TGTGCCAGCAGCTCCCGGAGGAAGGCGAACACTGAAGCTTTCTTT. Its protein product is CASSSRRKANTEAFF.

The J gene is TRBJ2-2, the V gene TRBV18, with D perhaps TRBD2 (6 bases). Germline V gene sequence: CDR1 KGHSH, CDR2 LQKENI. The CDR3 runs 14 residues. The germline V and J ends were trimmed by 2 bases and 3 bases, with 7 bases remaining between them. CDR3 nucleotides: TGTGCCAGCTCACCAGGAGGGTACACCGGGGAGCTGTTTTTT. Translated, it gives CASSPGGYTGELFF.

V gene TRBV5-6 combines with J gene TRBJ1-4; TRBD1 is a possible D gene (6 bases). V dropped 3 bases and J dropped 8 bases, with 20 bases sitting between them. Germline CDR1 SGHDT, CDR2 YYEEEE. There are 16 residues in the CDR3. The CDR3 nucleotides are TGTGCCAGCAGCTCCTCCAGACACCAGGGGTACGAAAAACTGTTTTTT. This translates into CASSSSRHQGYEKLFF.

This chain joins TRBV25-1 and TRBJ1-2; TRBD1 matches 12 bases. The CDR3 sequence is 15 residues long. Trimming at V came to 6 bases and at J to 8 bases, leaving 10 bases not matched to a gene. Germline V gene sequence: CDR1 MGHDK, CDR2 SYGVNS. Here the CDR3 DNA reads TGTGCCAGCAGACCCGGCTGGGGACAGGGGGCCGGCTACACCTTC. It is translated as CASRPGWGQGAGYTF.

This chain joins TRBV4-1 and TRBJ2-5; 7 positions agree with TRBD2. In germline, CDR1 is MGHRA, CDR2 YSYEKL. V lost 4 bases to trimming and J lost 1 base; unmatched junction nucleotides: 12. The CDR3 is made up of 17 amino acids. This chain's CDR3 is CASSRPTGGTSQETQYF. Written as DNA, the CDR3 is TGCGCCAGCAGCCGACCCACCGGGGGGACCTCCCAAGAGACCCAGTACTTC.

The table lists this clone with a count of one. J is TRBJ2-3 and V is TRBV14, with 13 bases matching TRBD2. The CDR3 length is 17 residues. With 2 bases clipped from V and 0 bases from J, the junction kept 2 bases outside the gene matches. Germline V CDR1 and CDR2: SGHDN, FVKESK. CDR3 in amino acids: CASSQRLAGGSTDTQYF. The CDR3 nucleotides read TGTGCCAGCAGCCAAAGACTAGCGGGGGGCAGCACAGATACGCAGTATTTT.

This clone appeared a few times. The rearrangement uses TRBV2 and TRBJ2-7; a weak D match, TRBD1 (6 bases). This CDR3 has 14 residues. The ends were cut back, 3 bases at V and 1 base at J, with 10 bases in the middle. The germline V gene has CDR1 SNHLY and CDR2 FYNNEI. For the CDR3, the DNA is TGTGCCAGCAGTGACGGACAGTTTTCCTACGAGCAGTACTTC. It translates to CASSDGQFSYEQYF.

The chain uses TRBV9 and TRBJ2-1; 13 nucleotides line up with TRBD2. The CDR3 is 19 residues long. From germline, CDR1 is SGDLS and CDR2 YYNGEE. With V trimmed by 4 bases and J by 0 bases, 10 bases remained unmatched. The CDR3 bases are TGTGCCAGCAGCCCCCAGGGGACTAGCGGGGCCCGCTCCTACAATGAGCAGTTCTTC. Protein: CASSPQGTSGARSYNEQFF.

This clone showed up just a few times. The rearrangement links TRBV4-2 to TRBJ2-7; perhaps TRBD2 as D (6 bases). Between the trimmed V and J ends, which lost 5 bases and 3 bases, there was a span of 14 bases. The CDR3 runs to 14 residues. From germline, CDR1 is LGHNA and CDR2 YNFKEQ. Here the CDR3 reads CASSLPGLNYEQYF. The CDR3 DNA reads TGTGCCAGCAGCTTACCGGGACTCAACTACGAGCAGTACTTC.

V and J are TRBV14 and TRBJ1-2, with TRBD1 as a possible D gene (5 bases). Germline assignment: CDR1 SGHDN and CDR2 FVKESK. The CDR3 is 14 residues long. V was shortened by 4 bases and J by 8 bases, with 17 bases between the two germline ends. Written as DNA, the CDR3 is TGTGCCAGCAGCCCCGGAAGGGGATCTAGGGGCTACACCTTC. Its translation is CASSPGRGSRGYTF.

The CDR3 sequence: CASSLVLGAYEQYF. In nucleotides, the CDR3 is TGCGCCAGCAGCTTAGTGTTAGGGGCGTACGAGCAGTACTTC. The chain is built from TRBV5-1 and TRBJ2-7; D possibly corresponds to TRBD1 (5 bases). Trimming stripped 2 bases from V and 4 bases from J, with 13 bases between. The CDR3 extends over 14 amino acids. Germline assignment: CDR1 SGHRS and CDR2 YFSETQ.

CDR3 residues: CASSLLTSDTGELFF. CDR3 in DNA: TGTGCCAGCAGTTTACTCACTAGCGACACCGGGGAGCTGTTTTTT. This chain joins TRBV28 and TRBJ2-2, with 7 bases fitting TRBD2. In germline, CDR1 is MDHEN, CDR2 SYDVKM. With 2 bases clipped from V and 3 bases from J, the junction kept 3 bases outside the gene matches. The CDR3 has 15 residues. The full variable domain, completed using reference TRBV28 and TRBJ2-2, is DVKVTQSSRYLVKRTGEKVFLECVQDMDHENMFWYRQDPGLGLRLIYFSYDVKMKEKGDIPEGYSVSREKKERFSLILESASTNQTSMYLCASSLLTSDTGELFFGEGSRLTVL.

This clone was observed a few times. The rearrangement links TRBV10-3 to TRBJ2-5, with 7 bases that match TRBD2. The CDR3 has 11 residues. CDR1 and CDR2 from the germline V gene are ENHRY and SYGVKD. Losses at the gene ends were 9 bases for V and 4 bases for J; bases not matched to a gene: 2. The chain's CDR3 is CAMGGGETQYF. Written as DNA, the CDR3 is TGTGCCATGGGGGGGGGAGAGACCCAGTACTTC.

The V call is TRBV6-6, the J call TRBJ2-5; TRBD1 aligns across 8 bases. The CDR3 sequence is 13 residues long. Per germline, CDR1 MNHNY and CDR2 SVGAGI (reference sequence). The CDR3 loop reads CAIGAGGKETQYF. CDR3 nucleotide sequence: TGTGCAATCGGGGCAGGGGGCAAGGAGACCCAGTACTTC.

The sample holds a few counts of this clone. The rearrangement uses TRBV7-9 and TRBJ1-5, with TRBD1 matching 8 bases. The junction had 5 bases not matched to a gene; V was cut back by 5 bases and J by 5 bases. This CDR3 is built from 14 residues. Germline assignment: CDR1 SEHNR and CDR2 FQNEAQ (reference sequence). CDR3 nucleotide sequence: TGTGCCAGCAGCCTGGGACAGGCTTATCAGCCCCAGCATTTT. It encodes CASSLGQAYQPQHF.

The V call is TRBV9, the J call TRBJ1-5, with no clear D. Trimming took 4 bases from V and 2 from J, leaving 10 bases between them. The germline V gene has CDR1 SGDLS and CDR2 YYNGEE. This CDR3 region has 14 residues. The chain's CDR3 is CASSLGSGNQPQHF. CDR3 coding DNA: TGTGCCAGCAGCCTAGGCAGTGGCAATCAGCCCCAGCATTTT. Together with reference TRBV9 and TRBJ1-5, the CDR3 gives the full variable domain: DSGVTQTPKHLITATGQRVTLRCSPRSGDLSVYWYQQSLDQGLQFLIQYYNGEERAKGNILERFSAQQFPDLHSELNLSSLELGDSALYFCASSLGSGNQPQHFGDGTRLSIL.

This chain joins TRBV28 and TRBJ2-1, with TRBD2 identical over 8 bases. The J segment lost 0 bases and the V segment lost 2 bases, leaving 3 bases of the junction unmatched. The CDR3 covers 16 residues. Germline V gene data show CDR1 as MDHEN and CDR2 as SYDVKM. DNA of the CDR3: TGTGCCAGCAGTTTACGGGGGGGCCCCTCCTACAATGAGCAGTTCTTC. Amino acids: CASSLRGGPSYNEQFF.

The sample holds a few counts of this clone. The chain is built from TRBV14 and TRBJ2-7, with 10 bases that match TRBD2. Germline lookup yields CDR1 SGHDN and CDR2 FVKESK. J was trimmed by 6 bases and V by 4 bases; bases with no gene match: 6. This CDR3 is 14 amino acids long. CDR3 region: CASSPTSGVSEQYF. Written as DNA, the CDR3 is TGTGCCAGCAGCCCTACTAGCGGGGTTAGCGAGCAGTACTTC.

The rearrangement links TRBV7-9 to TRBJ2-1, with TRBD2 matching 12 bases. This CDR3 region has 15 residues. The V segment lost 5 bases and the J segment 10 bases; nucleotides outside the gene matches: 9. Germline V lookup: CDR1 SEHNR, CDR2 FQNEAQ (reference sequence). This chain's CDR3 is CASSTWTSGKGEQFF. CDR3 bases: TGTGCCAGCAGCACCTGGACTAGCGGGAAAGGGGAGCAGTTCTTC.

The chain is built from TRBV2 and TRBJ2-7; no clear D. The assigned J gene may be wrong: the sequence end matches TRBJ2-1 better. The CDR3 loop spans 13 amino acids. From germline, CDR1 is SNHLY and CDR2 FYNNEI. The CDR3 DNA is TGTGCCAGCAGTGGGCAACTTGACAATGAGCAGTTCTTC. The encoded protein is CASSGQLDNEQFF.

The chain carries TRBV2 and TRBJ1-2; D unresolved. The CDR3 covers 13 residues. Germline CDR1 is SNHLY and CDR2 is FYNNEI. The ends were cut back, 6 bases at V and 7 bases at J, with 15 bases in the middle. CDR3 residues: CASSLMREGGYTF. The CDR3, as DNA: TGTGCCAGCAGCCTGATGAGGGAAGGTGGCTACACCTTC.

The J gene is TRBJ2-3, the V gene TRBV7-3; D is uncertain. The CDR3 totals 15 residues. The germline V gene encodes CDR1 SGHTA and CDR2 FQGTGA. The germline V and J ends were trimmed by 5 bases and 4 bases, with 16 bases remaining between them. CDR3 in DNA: TGTGCCAGCAGCCTTGGGCCCTCAGCATCAGATACGCAGTATTTT. Amino acids: CASSLGPSASDTQYF. The whole variable domain, remainder taken from reference TRBV7-3 and TRBJ2-3, is GAGVSQTPSNKVTEKGKYVELRCDPISGHTALYWYRQSLGQGPEFLIYFQGTGAADDSGLPNDRFFAVRPEGSVSTLKIQRTERGDSAVYLCASSLGPSASDTQYFGPGTRLTVL.

The chain joins TRBV5-1 to TRBJ2-2; TRBD2 aligns across 9 bases. The CDR3 is 15 amino acids. Trimming removed 7 bases from V and 1 base from J; junction bases left unmatched: 5. Germline CDR1 reads SGHRS; CDR2 reads YFSETQ. DNA of the CDR3: TGCGCCAGCGGGCTAGCGGGGAGGAACACCGGGGAGCTGTTTTTT. Its protein product is CASGLAGRNTGELFF.

In this sample, this clone turned up a few times. This chain joins TRBV6-6 and TRBJ2-1; a possible D gene is TRBD1 (6 bases). The CDR3 is made up of 16 amino acids. V lost 6 bases, J lost 0 bases, and 15 bases lay in between. Germline CDR1 and CDR2: MNHNY and SVGAGI (reference sequence). The CDR3 is CASRPTGSSSYNEQFF. The CDR3 nucleotides read TGTGCCAGCAGGCCGACAGGATCAAGCTCCTACAATGAGCAGTTCTTC.